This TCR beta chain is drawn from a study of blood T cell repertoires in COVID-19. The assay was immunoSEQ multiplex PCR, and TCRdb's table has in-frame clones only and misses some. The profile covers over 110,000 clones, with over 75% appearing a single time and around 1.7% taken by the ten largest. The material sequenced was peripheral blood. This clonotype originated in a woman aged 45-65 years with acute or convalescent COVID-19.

CDR3 residues: CASSHPRAGGPANYGYTF. CDR3 coding DNA: TGTGCCAGCAGCCACCCGCGGGCAGGGGGCCCCGCTAACTATGGCTACACCTTC. The chain joins TRBV3-1 (or the pseudogene TRBV3-2) to TRBJ1-2, with 8 bases that match TRBD1. Per germline, CDR1 LGHDT and CDR2 YNNKEL (reference sequence). Trimming removed 3 bases from V and 0 bases from J; junction bases left unmatched: 12. This CDR3 is 18 amino acids long.